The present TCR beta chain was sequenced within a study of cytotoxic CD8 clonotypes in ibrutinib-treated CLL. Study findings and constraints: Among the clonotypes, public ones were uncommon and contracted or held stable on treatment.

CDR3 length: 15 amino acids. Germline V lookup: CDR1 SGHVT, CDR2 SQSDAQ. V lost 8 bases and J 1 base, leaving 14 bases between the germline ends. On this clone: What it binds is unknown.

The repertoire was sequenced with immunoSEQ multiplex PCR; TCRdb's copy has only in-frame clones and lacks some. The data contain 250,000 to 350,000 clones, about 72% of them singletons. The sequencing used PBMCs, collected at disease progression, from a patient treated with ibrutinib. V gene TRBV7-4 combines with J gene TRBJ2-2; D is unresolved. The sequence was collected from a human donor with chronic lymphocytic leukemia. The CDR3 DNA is TGTGCCAGCCCCGATCCGGCAGGGAACACCGGGGAGCTGTTTTTT. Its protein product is CASPDPAGNTGELFF.